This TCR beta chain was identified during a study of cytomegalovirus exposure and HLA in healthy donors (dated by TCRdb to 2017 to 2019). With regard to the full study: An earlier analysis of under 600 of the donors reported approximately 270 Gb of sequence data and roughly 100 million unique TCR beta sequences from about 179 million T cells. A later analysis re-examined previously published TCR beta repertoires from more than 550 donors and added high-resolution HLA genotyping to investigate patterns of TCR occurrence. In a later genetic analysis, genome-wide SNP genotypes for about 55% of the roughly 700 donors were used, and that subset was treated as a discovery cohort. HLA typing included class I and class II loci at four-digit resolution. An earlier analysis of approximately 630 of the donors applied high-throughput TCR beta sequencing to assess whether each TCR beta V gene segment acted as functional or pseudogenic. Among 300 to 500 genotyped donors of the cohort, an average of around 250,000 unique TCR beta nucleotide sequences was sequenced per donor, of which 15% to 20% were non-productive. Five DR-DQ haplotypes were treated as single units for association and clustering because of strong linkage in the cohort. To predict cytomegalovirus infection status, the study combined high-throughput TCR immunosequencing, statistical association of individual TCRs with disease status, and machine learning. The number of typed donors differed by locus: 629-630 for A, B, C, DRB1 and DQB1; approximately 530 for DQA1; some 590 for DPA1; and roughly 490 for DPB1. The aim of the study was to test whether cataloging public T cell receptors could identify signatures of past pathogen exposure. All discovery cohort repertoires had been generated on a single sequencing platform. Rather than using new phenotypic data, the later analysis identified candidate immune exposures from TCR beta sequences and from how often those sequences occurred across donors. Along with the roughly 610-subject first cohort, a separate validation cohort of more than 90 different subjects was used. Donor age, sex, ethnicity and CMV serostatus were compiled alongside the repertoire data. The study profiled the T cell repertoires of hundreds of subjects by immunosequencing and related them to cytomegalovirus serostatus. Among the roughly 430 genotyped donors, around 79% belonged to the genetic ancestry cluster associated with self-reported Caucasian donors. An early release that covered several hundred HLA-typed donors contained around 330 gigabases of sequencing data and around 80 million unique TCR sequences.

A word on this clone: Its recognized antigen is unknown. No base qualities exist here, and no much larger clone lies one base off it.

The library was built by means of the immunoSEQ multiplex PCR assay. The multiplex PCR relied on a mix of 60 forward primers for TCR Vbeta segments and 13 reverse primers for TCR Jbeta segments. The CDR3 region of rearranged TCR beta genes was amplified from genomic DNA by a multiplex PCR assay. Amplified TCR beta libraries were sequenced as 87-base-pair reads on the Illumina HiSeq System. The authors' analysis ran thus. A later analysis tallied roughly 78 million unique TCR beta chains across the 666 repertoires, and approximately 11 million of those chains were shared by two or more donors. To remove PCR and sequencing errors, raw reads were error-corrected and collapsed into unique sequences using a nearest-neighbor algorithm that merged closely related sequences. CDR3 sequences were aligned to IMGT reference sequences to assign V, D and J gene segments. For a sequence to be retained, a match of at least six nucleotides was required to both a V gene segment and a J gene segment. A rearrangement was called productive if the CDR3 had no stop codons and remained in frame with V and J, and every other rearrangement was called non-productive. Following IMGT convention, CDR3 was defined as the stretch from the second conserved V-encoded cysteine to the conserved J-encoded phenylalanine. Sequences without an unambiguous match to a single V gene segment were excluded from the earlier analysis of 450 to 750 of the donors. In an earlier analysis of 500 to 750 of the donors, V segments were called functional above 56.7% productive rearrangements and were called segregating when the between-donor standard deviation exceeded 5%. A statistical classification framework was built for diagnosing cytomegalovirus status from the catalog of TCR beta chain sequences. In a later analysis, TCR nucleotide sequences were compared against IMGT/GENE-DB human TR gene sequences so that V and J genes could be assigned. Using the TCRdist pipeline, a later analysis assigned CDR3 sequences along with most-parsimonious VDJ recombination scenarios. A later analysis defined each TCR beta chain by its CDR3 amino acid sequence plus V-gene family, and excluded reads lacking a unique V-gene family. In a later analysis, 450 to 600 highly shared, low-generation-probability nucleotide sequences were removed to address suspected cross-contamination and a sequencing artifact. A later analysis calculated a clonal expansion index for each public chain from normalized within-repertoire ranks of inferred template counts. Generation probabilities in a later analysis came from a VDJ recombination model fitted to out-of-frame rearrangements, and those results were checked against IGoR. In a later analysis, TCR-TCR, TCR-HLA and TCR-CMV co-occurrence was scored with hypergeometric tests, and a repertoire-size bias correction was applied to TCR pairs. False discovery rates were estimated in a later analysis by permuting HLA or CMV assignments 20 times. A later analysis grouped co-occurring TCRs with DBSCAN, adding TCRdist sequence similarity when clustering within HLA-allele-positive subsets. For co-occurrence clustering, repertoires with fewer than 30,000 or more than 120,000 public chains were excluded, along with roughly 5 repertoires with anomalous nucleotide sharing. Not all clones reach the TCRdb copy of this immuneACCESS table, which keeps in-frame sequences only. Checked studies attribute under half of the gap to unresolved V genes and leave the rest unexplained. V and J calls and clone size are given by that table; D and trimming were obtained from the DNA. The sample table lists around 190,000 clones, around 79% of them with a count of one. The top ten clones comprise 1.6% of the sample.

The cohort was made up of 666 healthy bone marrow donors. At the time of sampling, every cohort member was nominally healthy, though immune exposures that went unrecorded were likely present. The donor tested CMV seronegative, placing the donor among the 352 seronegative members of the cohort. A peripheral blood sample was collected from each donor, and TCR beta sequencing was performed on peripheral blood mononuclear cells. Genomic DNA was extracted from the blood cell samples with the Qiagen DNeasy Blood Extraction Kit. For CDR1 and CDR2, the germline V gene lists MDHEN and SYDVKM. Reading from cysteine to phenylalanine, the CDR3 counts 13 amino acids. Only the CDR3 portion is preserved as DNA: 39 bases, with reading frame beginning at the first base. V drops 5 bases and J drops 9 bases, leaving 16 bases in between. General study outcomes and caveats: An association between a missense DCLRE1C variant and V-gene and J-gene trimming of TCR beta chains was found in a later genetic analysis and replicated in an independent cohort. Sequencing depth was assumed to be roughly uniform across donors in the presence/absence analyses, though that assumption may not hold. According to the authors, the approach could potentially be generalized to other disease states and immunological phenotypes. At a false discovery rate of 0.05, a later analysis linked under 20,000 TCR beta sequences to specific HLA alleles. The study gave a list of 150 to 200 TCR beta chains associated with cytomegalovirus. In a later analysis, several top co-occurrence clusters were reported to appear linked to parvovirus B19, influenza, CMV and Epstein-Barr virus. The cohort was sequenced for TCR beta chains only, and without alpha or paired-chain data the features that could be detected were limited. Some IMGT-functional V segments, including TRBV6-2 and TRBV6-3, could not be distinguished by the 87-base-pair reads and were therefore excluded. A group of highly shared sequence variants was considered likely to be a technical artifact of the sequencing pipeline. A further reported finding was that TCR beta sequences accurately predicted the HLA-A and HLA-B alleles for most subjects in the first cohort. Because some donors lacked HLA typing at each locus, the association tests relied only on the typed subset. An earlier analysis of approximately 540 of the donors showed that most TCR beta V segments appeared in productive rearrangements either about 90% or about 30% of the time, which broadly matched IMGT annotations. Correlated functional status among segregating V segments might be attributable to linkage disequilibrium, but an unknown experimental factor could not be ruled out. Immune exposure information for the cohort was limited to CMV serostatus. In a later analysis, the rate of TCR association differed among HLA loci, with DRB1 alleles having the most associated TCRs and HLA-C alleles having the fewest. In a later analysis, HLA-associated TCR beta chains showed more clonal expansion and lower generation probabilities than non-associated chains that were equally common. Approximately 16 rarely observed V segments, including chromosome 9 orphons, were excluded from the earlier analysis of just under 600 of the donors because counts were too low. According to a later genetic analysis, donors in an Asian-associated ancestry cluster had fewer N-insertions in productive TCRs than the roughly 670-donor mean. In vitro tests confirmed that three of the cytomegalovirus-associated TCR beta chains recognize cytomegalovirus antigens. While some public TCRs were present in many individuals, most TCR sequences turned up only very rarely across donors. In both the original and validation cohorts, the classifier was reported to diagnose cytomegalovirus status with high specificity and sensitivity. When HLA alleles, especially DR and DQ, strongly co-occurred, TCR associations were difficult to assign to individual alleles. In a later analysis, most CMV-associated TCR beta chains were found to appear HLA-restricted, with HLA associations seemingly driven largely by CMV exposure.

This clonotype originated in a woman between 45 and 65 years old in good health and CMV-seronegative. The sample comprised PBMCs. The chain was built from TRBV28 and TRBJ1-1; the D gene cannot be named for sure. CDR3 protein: CASSPPRQAQAFF. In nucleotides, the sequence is TGTGCCAGCAGTCCACCCCGGCAGGCGCAAGCTTTCTTT.